Below, one T cell receptor beta chain is given with its context. Its binding antigen is unknown. Qualities for individual bases were not recorded, and no much larger clone is one base off. The donors were healthy, HIV-negative adults who had no recently reported acute infections or vaccinations. Only Caucasian adults living in Nashville, Tennessee, USA were represented among the donors. Magnetic negative selection was used to enrich CD4+ T cells, after which naive cells were positively selected on CD45RA and the negative fraction became the memory subset. Blood was collected by leukapheresis, and PBMCs were isolated by Ficoll-Histopaque density gradient centrifugation and then cryopreserved in liquid nitrogen vapor phase. Analytical flow cytometry was used to check the purity and quantity of each magnetically sorted T cell population. Genomic DNA was isolated from every sorted fraction and measured by UV absorbance on a Nanodrop 2000c.

V is reduced by 2 bases and J by 0 bases, leaving a spacing of 10 bases between them. The germline V gene yields SQVTM for CDR1 and ANQGSEA for CDR2. From the cysteine up to the phenylalanine, the CDR3 has a length of 14 residues. The read is trimmed to its CDR3 DNA, 42 bases read in frame from base 1. This entry comes from a study of shared clonotypes between healthy human individuals (dated by TCRdb to about 2020). For the study in its entirety: The cohort comprised two women and a few men aged 18 to 49 years. For each donor, CD4 naive and CD4 memory were each run on three plates, CD8 naive on two plates, and CD8 memory on one plate. Blood TCR repertoires of about 5 healthy adults were deeply sequenced to estimate repertoire size and the extent of clonotype sharing between individuals. To increase sequencing depth and limit assay-specific biases, different laboratories used diverse techniques to prepare libraries and sequence TCR repertoires. Per donor, leukapheresis produced somewhere between about 0.94 and 9 billion PBMCs. The study at large found these results: Based on pairwise subsampling, the degree of clonotype sharing among donors was expected to be affected by sequencing depth. Rarefaction of sorted-subset datasets indicated incomplete sequencing despite the large sequencing depth. Compared with non-shared clonotypes, the clonotypes found in all four sorted-subset donors had higher generation probabilities. Larger estimated clonotype richness was generally found for naive subsets than for memory subsets. Sampling was restricted to blood, and TCR repertoires in tissue are likely to differ from TCR repertoires in blood. Because the study included a small number of donors, the genetic and exposure-history diversity represented was limited. Across a few donors, approximately 5% of naive CD4, approximately 3.6% of naive CD8, 2.3% of memory CD4, and 0.4% to 0.45% of memory CD8 clonotypes were shared.

Using the deep immunoSEQ assay, multiplex PCR amplified TCR CDR3 regions from genomic DNA. Extracted genomic DNA from each cell subset was spread evenly across all wells of several immunoSEQ 96-well plates, with each plate serving as a replicate. Each replicate PCR for sorted subsets received approximately 220 ng genomic DNA, equal to tens of thousands of T cell genomes. The purified libraries were quantified using a Qubit 3.0 fluorometer, sized with a Bioanalyzer 2100, and then quantified again using the KAPA Library Quantification kit. Every immunoSEQ 96-well plate was sequenced on a dedicated single-read 150-cycle Illumina NextSeq 550 flow cell. Concerning the study's data processing: Because only junctional sequences without quality scores were contained in the immunoSEQ output, filtering matching that applied to full-length reads could not be performed. Sequences were annotated with PyIR, a Python wrapper for IgBLAST v1.9, and V/J genes and CDR3 were assigned using IMGT germline references. Reads were removed for weak V/J assignments (E-value above 1e-6), missing CDR3, stop codons, out-of-frame junctions, or ambiguous translated residues. V3J clonotypes were defined as sequences sharing an identical inferred V gene, J gene, and CDR3 amino acid sequence. Percentage overlap between repertoires was calculated by dividing the number of shared unique clonotypes by the size of the smaller repertoire. RTK rarefaction, the Chao1 estimator, and Recon v2.1 estimates of unobserved clonotypes were used to assess repertoire richness. Generation probabilities for all TCRbeta clonotypes obtained by the gDNA method from four donors were computed using OLGA. TCRdb provides this immuneACCESS table in a form limited to in-frame rearrangements. Some clones are lacking; in checked studies, under half of them reflect an unresolved V gene, and why the rest are absent is not known. V and J calls and clone size come straight from that table; D and trimming were deduced from the DNA. In all, the sample holds approximately 2,300,000 clones, and about 90% of those were seen once. The ten most abundant clones make up around 0.35% of the sample.

Sequenced input: naive CD4+ T cells from PBMCs. In light of the paper, this sample's cell subset or site label describes: CD45RA+ positively selected. The receptor was isolated from a man aged 18 to 29 in good health. Some clones in this sample may be carry-over from other donors' samples. The rearranged chain carries TRBV29-1 and TRBJ1-2; no D segment can be confidently identified. The CDR3 region has the sequence CSVERGGPNYGYTF. The DNA is as follows: TGCAGCGTTGAAAGAGGTGGACCTAACTATGGCTACACCTTC.